A selection of T cell receptor beta chains follows, all from one sample in a study of identical twins. TCRdb processed the 5' RACE reads anew with MiXCR; each CDR3 protein has one entry. The repertoire holds about 240,000 distinct CDR3 sequences, with 9.5% to 15% as singletons. This sample was also put to use in a study of yellow fever vaccine responses in identical twins.

Sequences were obtained from memory (CD45RO+) T cells sorted from blood. The receptor source for this set is a woman aged 18-35 years in good health. The CDR3 runs from the conserved cysteine through the conserved F or W. The order of the fields is V gene, D gene, clone size, J gene, CDR3 DNA, CDR3 protein. The D gene is left open where the match is weak. Clone size, where shown, is once, few, many, or a class for clones that have expanded.

TRBV5-6	.	many	TRBJ1-2	TGTGCCAGCAGCTTGTATGCTGATAGGGATCGGTGGGGCTACACCTTC	CASSLYADRDRWGYTF
TRBV7-8	.	.	TRBJ1-6	TGTGCCAGCAGCCCCCAGTCTAATTCACCCCTCCACTTT	CASSPQSNSPLHF
TRBV5-1	.	many	TRBJ1-2	TGCGCCAGCAGCTTGTTCGGCGGAACTAACTATGGCTACACCTTC	CASSLFGGTNYGYTF
TRBV5-1	TRBD1	.	TRBJ2-7	TGCGCCAGCAGCAAGGGACAGACCTACGAGCAGTACTTC	CASSKGQTYEQYF
TRBV12-3/TRBV12-4	.	many	TRBJ2-7	TGTGCCAGCAGTTTAAACCCTATCGGCGAGCAGTACTTC	CASSLNPIGEQYF
TRBV2	.	few	TRBJ2-3	TGTGCCAGCAGTGAAACCCGAACAACTCCCCGCACAGATACGCAGTATTTT	CASSETRTTPRTDTQYF
TRBV12-3/TRBV12-4	TRBD2	many	TRBJ2-5	TGTGCCAGCAGTGGACTAGCGGGGGGGGAGACCCAGTACTTC	CASSGLAGGETQYF
TRBV15	TRBD1	few	TRBJ2-5	TGTGCCACCACCTCAGGACAGGGGGCGCGGGAGACCCAGTACTTC	CATTSGQGARETQYF
TRBV4-1	TRBD1	few	TRBJ2-7	TGCGCCAGCAGCCAAGACCAAGGACAGGCTTACTCCTACGAGCAGTACTTC	CASSQDQGQAYSYEQYF
TRBV6-1	TRBD1	few	TRBJ2-1	TGTGCCAGCGGGGACAGGGCCTACAATGAGCAGTTCTTC	CASGDRAYNEQFF
TRBV9	.	few	TRBJ2-5	TGTGCCAGCAGCGATCCCGGTACCCAGTACTTC	CASSDPGTQYF
TRBV3-1	.	many	TRBJ1-2	TGTGCCAGCGGAAGGGAAGGCGATGGCTACACCTTC	CASGREGDGYTF
TRBV12-3/TRBV12-4	.	few	TRBJ2-7	TGTGCCAGCAGTTTAGCTCGGGCCTACGAGCAGTACTTC	CASSLARAYEQYF
TRBV3-1	.	many	TRBJ1-3	TGTGCCAGCAGCCCCTTGGACGTTGCTGGAAACACCATATATTTT	CASSPLDVAGNTIYF
TRBV7-3	.	many	TRBJ1-2	TGTGCCAGCAGCCCCCAGGGACTCTCCTATGGCTACACCTTC	CASSPQGLSYGYTF
TRBV6-2/TRBV6-3	TRBD1	many	TRBJ2-6	TGTGCCAGCACCGGGACAGGGCTCTCTGGGGCCAACGTCCTGACTTTC	CASTGTGLSGANVLTF
TRBV3-1	.	many	TRBJ2-7	TGTGCCAGCAGCCAAGATTTGAACAGGGTAAACGAGCAGTACTTC	CASSQDLNRVNEQYF
TRBV3-1	.	few	TRBJ1-1	TGTGCCAGCAGCCAAGCAGGGGCTGAAGCTTTCTTT	CASSQAGAEAFF
TRBV7-2	TRBD2	.	TRBJ2-3	TGTGCCAGCAGCACCAATAGCGGGGGGGCGTCAGATACGCAGTATTTT	CASSTNSGGASDTQYF
TRBV7-9	.	.	TRBJ2-1	TGTGCCAGCAGCTTACGGCGTGGTGAGCAGTTCTTC	CASSLRRGEQFF
TRBV7-3	.	few	TRBJ1-2	TGTGCCAGCAGCTTATCGCAGGGTATTGGCTACACCTTC	CASSLSQGIGYTF
TRBV7-8	TRBD1	.	TRBJ2-1	TGTGCCAGCAGCCTAGGGGGCAGGGCCCCCTACAATGAGCAGTTCTTC	CASSLGGRAPYNEQFF
TRBV15	TRBD1	once	TRBJ2-7	TGTGCCACCAGCAGAGTAACAGGGGCGGGCTACGAGCAGTACTTC	CATSRVTGAGYEQYF
TRBV12-3/TRBV12-4	TRBD2	many	TRBJ2-7	TGTGCCAGCAGTCCTGGACTAGCGCAGTACTTC	CASSPGLAQYF
TRBV6-1	TRBD2	few	TRBJ2-5	TGTGCCAGCAGTCCCCTAGCGGGGCTCGAATCTAAAGAGACCCAGTACTTC	CASSPLAGLESKETQYF
TRBV7-2	.	few	TRBJ2-1	TGTGCCAGCAGCTCCCCCGATGACAGCTACTACAATGAGCAGTTCTTC	CASSSPDDSYYNEQFF
TRBV5-1	TRBD2	large	TRBJ2-2	TGCGCCAGCAGCCCTGGTGGACTAGCGGGAGTCGCCGGGGAGCTGTTTTTT	CASSPGGLAGVAGELFF
TRBV9	.	.	TRBJ1-3	TGTGCCAGCAGCGTAGGGGATGGCGGAAACACCATATATTTT	CASSVGDGGNTIYF
TRBV24-1	.	few	TRBJ1-4	TGTGCCACCAGTGATTTAGGGACGGGATCGGAAAAACTGTTTTTT	CATSDLGTGSEKLFF
TRBV20-1	TRBD2	few	TRBJ2-3	TGCAGTGCTAGTAGTCGGAGCGGGGGGGCCTCAGATACGCAGTATTTT	CSASSRSGGASDTQYF
TRBV27	.	.	TRBJ2-3	TGTGCCAGCAGCCCAGACTCACAGGGTCGCACAGATACGCAGTATTTT	CASSPDSQGRTDTQYF
TRBV12-3/TRBV12-4	.	few	TRBJ2-2	TGTGCCAGCAGTTTCGGTAGGGGTGACACCGGGGAGCTGTTTTTT	CASSFGRGDTGELFF
TRBV11-2	.	many	TRBJ1-1	TGTGCCAGCAGCTTAGGCATCAGGGGTATTGAAGCTTTCTTT	CASSLGIRGIEAFF
TRBV3-1	.	many	TRBJ2-7	TGTGCCAGCAGCCAGGGCGGTGGGACCTACGAGCAGTACTTC	CASSQGGGTYEQYF
TRBV12-3/TRBV12-4	.	few	TRBJ1-5	TGTGCCAGCAGTTTATTGTCTAGGCCCGATCAGCCCCAGCATTTT	CASSLLSRPDQPQHF
TRBV7-8	.	few	TRBJ2-5	TGTGCCAGCAGCTTTATCCCGAAGGGGGAGACCCAGTACTTC	CASSFIPKGETQYF
TRBV12-3/TRBV12-4	.	.	TRBJ1-2	TGTGCCAGCAGTTGGTGGCTCTATGGCTACACCTTC	CASSWWLYGYTF
TRBV10-3	.	many	TRBJ2-5	TGTGCCATCCGAAGACAAGAGCAAGGGGAGACCCAGTACTTC	CAIRRQEQGETQYF
TRBV7-6	.	.	TRBJ2-4	TGTGCCAGCAGCTTAGCGGAGGTCTCAGCCAAAAACATTCAGTACTTC	CASSLAEVSAKNIQYF
TRBV6-1	.	.	TRBJ2-1	TGTGCCAGCAGTGAAGACCAGGGGGGTGAGCAGTTCTTC	CASSEDQGGEQFF